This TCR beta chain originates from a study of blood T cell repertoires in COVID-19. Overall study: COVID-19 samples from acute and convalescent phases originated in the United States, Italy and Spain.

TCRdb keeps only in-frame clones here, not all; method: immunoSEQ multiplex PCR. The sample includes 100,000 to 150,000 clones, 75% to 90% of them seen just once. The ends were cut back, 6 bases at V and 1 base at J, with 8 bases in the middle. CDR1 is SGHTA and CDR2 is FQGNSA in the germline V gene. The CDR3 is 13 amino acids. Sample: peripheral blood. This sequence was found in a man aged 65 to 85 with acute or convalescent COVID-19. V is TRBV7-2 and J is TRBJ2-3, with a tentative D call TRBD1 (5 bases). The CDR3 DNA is TGTGCCAGCAGACCGACAGGCACAGATACGCAGTATTTT. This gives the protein CASRPTGTDTQYF.